Sequencing of this TCR beta chain was carried out in a study of human T cells and chemical hapten exposure (dated by TCRdb to 2020 to 2023). In the study overall: Libraries were pooled for sequencing, and variation in per-sample TCR yields was attributed mainly to small differences in library volumes within the pool. Peripheral blood TCR repertoire changes were tracked in vivo in alopecia patients during primary and secondary sensitization to the hapten diphenylcyclopropenone (DPC). Both TCR alpha and TCR beta chains were sequenced from each blood RNA sample. What the authors observed across the whole study: DPC sensitization did not change the number of TCRs with a frequency above 1 in 1000, and there was no evidence of changes in global repertoire structure. Repeated subsampling changed both the strength of the expansion versus patch-test correlation and the threshold at which that correlation became significant.

Ten or more counts support this clonotype. This receptor's antigen is unknown. No base qualities exist here, and no much larger clone lies one base off it. The library came from RACE. Sequenced using a NextSeq 500. Library preparation attached unique molecular identifiers to individual cDNA molecules for quantitative, reproducible TCR counting. In the source study's methods: Samples had a median of approximately 96,000 TCRs, with a range from about 23,224 to 700,000. V, J and CDR3 annotation of the TCR reads was performed with the Decombinator software suite. Every sample was subsampled to the same number of TCRs (28,000) for the PS versus PT1 abundance plots. Expanded TCRs were defined as absent before sensitization and observed at least eight times at the 2-week time point. TCRdb reprocessing: public reads trimmed at Q25 with fastp, clones called with MiXCR, in-frame beta chains kept. Duplicate CDR3 protein sequences are folded into a single record with the most common DNA and genes. TCRdb's processing, not the authors' own work, is the source of the V and J calls. Recorded for this sample are about 45,000 distinct CDR3 sequences; 3.5% to 5% of them occurred a single time. Of the sample, approximately 5.5% is held by the ten largest clones.

What this sample's time point label stands for: healthy volunteer bleed at 2 weeks. Total RNA was extracted from unfractionated whole blood collected in Tempus Blood RNA tubes. Five or six healthy volunteers acted as controls for TCR sequencing and had blood drawn at day 0, 2 weeks and 6 weeks. The junction carries 20 bases between V and J, which are trimmed by 4 bases and 6 bases respectively. The CDR3 runs 16 residues from the cysteine to the phenylalanine. Just CDR3 DNA is preserved here, 48 bases in frame from base 1. CDR1 SGHNT and CDR2 YYREEE were looked up in the germline V gene (reference sequence).

The material sequenced was whole blood. This TCR was sampled from a human donor in good health. Some clones in this sample may be carry-over from other donors' samples. The rearrangement combines TRBV5-4 with TRBJ2-1; TRBD1 could be the D gene, as 6 bases match. The CDR3 has the sequence CASSPGHLQSLNEQFF. The nucleotides are TGTGCCAGCAGCCCGGGACACTTACAGTCGCTCAATGAGCAGTTCTTC.